The sequence of this TCR beta chain was determined in a study of CD8+ T cells in alopecia areata. Study context: The tofacitinib course ran for 6 to 18 months and was followed by 6 months off drug.

With regard to this clone: Its antigen is not known. Additional DNA sequences in this sample encode the identical CDR3.

General study findings and limits: Greater clonality was observed in lesional scalp samples, especially alopecia totalis/universalis, versus normal scalp.

Extraction and reverse transcription of RNA yielded cDNA as the sequencing template. Repertoires were generated with immunoSEQ multiplex PCR, while TCRdb's copy carries only in-frame clones and drops some. The sample holds approximately 180,000 clones; approximately 62% are singletons and the top ten take about 1.5%. This clonotype was obtained from a human donor with alopecia areata. The specimen was CD4+ T cells sorted from blood, collected at week 0.

The CDR3 loop is CASSQVPDTQYF. The CDR3 coding sequence is TGTGCCAGCAGCCAAGTTCCAGATACGCAGTATTTT. The V and J genes are TRBV14 and TRBJ2-3; D remains unclear. The CDR3 extends over 12 amino acids. Trimming stripped 1 base from V and 4 bases from J, with 3 bases between. Per the germline V gene, CDR1 is SGHDN and CDR2 is FVKESK. Full variable domain (remainder filled in from reference TRBV14 and TRBJ2-3): EAGVTQFPSHSVIEKGQTVTLRCDPISGHDNLYWYRRVMGKEIKFLLHFVKESKQDESGMPNNRFLAERTGGTYSTLKVQPAELEDSGVYFCASSQVPDTQYFGPGTRLTVL.